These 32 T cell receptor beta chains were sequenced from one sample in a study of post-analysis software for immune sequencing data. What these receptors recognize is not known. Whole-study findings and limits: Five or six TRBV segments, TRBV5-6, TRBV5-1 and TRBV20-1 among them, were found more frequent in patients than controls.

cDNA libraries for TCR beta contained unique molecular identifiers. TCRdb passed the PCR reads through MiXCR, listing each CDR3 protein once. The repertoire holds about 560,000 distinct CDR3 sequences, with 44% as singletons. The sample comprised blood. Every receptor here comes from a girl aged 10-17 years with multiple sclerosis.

In nucleotides, the CDR3 is TGTGCCAGCAGCGTAGGGGTAGAGCAAGAGACCCAGTACTTC. Its translation is CASSVGVEQETQYF. The rearrangement joins TRBV9 to TRBJ2-5; D call uncertain. Germline V gene data show CDR1 as SGDLS and CDR2 as YYNGEE. The CDR3 is 14 residues long. The V and J ends lost 0 bases and 2 bases respectively, with 8 bases between them.

The CDR3 sequence: CSVHGVEAFF. The DNA of the CDR3 is TGCAGCGTTCATGGGGTCGAAGCTTTCTTT. The chain joins TRBV29-1 to TRBJ1-1; D gene uncertain. This CDR3 contains 10 residues. Trimming shortened V by 5 bases and J by 8 bases, and 9 bases separated the two germline ends. Germline-derived CDR1 and CDR2 are SQVTM and ANQGSEA.

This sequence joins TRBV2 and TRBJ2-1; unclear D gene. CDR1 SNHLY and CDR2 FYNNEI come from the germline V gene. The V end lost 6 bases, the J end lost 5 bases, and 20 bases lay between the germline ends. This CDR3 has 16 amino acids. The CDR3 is CASSHHRAAANNEQFF. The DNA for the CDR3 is TGTGCCAGCAGCCACCACCGGGCAGCAGCAAACAATGAGCAGTTCTTC. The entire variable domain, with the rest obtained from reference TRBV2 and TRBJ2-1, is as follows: EPEVTQTPSHQVTQMGQEVILRCVPISNHLYFYWYRQILGQKVEFLVSFYNNEISEKSEIFDDQFSVERPDGSNFTLKIRSTKLEDSAMYFCASSHHRAAANNEQFFGPGTRLTVL.

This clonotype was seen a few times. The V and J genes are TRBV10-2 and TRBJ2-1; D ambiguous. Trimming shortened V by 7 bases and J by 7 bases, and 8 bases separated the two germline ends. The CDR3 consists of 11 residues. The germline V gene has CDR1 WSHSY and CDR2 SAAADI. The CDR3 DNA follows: TGCGCCAGCACCCGGGTGAATGAGCAGTTCTTC. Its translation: CASTRVNEQFF.

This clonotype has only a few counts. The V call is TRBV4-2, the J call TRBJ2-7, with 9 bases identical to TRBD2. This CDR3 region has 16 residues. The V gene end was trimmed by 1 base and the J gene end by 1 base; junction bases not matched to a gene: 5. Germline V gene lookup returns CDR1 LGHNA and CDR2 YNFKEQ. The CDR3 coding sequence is TGTGCCAGCAGCCAAGTAAGCGGGGGGACGTCCTACGAGCAGTACTTC. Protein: CASSQVSGGTSYEQYF.

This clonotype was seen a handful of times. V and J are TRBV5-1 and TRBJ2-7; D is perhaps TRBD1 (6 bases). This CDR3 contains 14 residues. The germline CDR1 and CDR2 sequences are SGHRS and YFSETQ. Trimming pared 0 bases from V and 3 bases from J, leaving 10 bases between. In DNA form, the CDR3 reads TGCGCCAGCAGCTTGGAGGTAGGGGGCTACGAGCAGTACTTC. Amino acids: CASSLEVGGYEQYF.

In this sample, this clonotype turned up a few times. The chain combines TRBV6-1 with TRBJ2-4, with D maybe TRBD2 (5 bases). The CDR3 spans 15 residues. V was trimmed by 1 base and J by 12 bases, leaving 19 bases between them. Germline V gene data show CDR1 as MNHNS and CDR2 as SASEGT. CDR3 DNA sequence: TGTGCCAGCAGTGAAGAATGGCCCGGACCGACTACTCAGTACTTC. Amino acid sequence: CASSEEWPGPTTQYF.

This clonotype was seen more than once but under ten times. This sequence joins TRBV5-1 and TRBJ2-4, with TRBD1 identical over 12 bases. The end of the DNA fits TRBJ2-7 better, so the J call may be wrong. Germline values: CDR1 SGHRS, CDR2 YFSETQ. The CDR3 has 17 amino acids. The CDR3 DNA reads TGCGCCAGCAGCCCCACTCCGGGACAGGGGGCCTCCTACGAGCAGTACTTC. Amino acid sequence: CASSPTPGQGASYEQYF.

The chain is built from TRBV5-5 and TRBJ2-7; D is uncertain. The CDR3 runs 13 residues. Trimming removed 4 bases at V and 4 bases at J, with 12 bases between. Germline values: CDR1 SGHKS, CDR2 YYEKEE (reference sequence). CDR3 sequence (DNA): TGTGCCAGCAGCGCGTCGGCGGATTACGAGCAGTACTTC. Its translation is CASSASADYEQYF.

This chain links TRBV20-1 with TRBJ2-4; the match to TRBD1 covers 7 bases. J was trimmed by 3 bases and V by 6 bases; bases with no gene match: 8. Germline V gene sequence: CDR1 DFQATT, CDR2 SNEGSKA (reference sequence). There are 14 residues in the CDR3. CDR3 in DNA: TGCAGTGCGCACAGGGGAGATGGCAAAAACATTCAGTACTTC. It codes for CSAHRGDGKNIQYF.

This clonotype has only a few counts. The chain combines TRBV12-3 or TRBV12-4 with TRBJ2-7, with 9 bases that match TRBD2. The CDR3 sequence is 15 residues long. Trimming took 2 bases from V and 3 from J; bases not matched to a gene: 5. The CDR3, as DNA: TGTGCCAGCAGTTTATCTAGCGGGAACAACTACGAGCAGTACTTC. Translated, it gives CASSLSSGNNYEQYF.

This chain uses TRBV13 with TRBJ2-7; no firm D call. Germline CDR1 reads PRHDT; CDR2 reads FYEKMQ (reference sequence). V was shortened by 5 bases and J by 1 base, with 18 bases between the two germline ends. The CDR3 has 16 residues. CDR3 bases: TGTGCCAGCAGCCCACGCAGTAGTAGCTCGTCCTACGAGCAGTACTTC. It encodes CASSPRSSSSSYEQYF.

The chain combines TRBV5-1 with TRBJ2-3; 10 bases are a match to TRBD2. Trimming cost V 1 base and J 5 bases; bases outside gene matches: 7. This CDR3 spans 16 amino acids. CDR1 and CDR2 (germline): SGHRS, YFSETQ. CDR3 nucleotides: TGCGCCAGCAGCTTGAAGCTAGCGGGGGATTTAGATACGCAGTATTTT. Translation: CASSLKLAGDLDTQYF. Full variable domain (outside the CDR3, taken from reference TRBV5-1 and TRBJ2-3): KAGVTQTPRYLIKTRGQQVTLSCSPISGHRSVSWYQQTPGQGLQFLFEYFSETQRNKGNFPGRFSGRQFSNSRSEMNVSTLELGDSALYLCASSLKLAGDLDTQYFGPGTRLTVL.

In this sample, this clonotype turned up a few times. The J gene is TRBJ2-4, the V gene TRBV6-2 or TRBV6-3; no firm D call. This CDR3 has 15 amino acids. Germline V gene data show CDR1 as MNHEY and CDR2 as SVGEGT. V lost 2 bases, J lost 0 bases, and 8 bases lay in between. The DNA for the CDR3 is TGTGCCAGCAGTTACAGGCCTCTAGCCAAAAACATTCAGTACTTC. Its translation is CASSYRPLAKNIQYF.

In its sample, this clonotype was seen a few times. CDR3 coding DNA: TGTGCCAGCAGCCAGGCTCTCCCCCGGGGAACGGAAAAACTGTTTTTT. Translating it yields CASSQALPRGTEKLFF. V and J are TRBV3-1 and TRBJ1-4; D remains ambiguous. The germline V and J ends were trimmed by 3 bases and 8 bases, with 19 bases remaining between them. CDR1 is LGHDT and CDR2 is YNNKEL in the germline V gene (reference sequence). The CDR3 has 16 residues.

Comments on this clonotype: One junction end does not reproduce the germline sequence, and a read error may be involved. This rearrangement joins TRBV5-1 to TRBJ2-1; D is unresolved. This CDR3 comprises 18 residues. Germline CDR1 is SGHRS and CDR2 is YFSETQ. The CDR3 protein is CACSLGPMAAYSYNEQFF. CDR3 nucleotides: TGCGCCTGCAGCTTGGGTCCGATGGCCGCTTACTCCTACAATGAGCAGTTCTTC. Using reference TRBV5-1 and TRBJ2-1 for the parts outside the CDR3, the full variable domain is KAGVTQTPRYLIKTRGQQVTLSCSPISGHRSVSWYQQTPGQGLQFLFEYFSETQRNKGNFPGRFSGRQFSNSRSEMNVSTLELGDSALYLCACSLGPMAAYSYNEQFFGPGTRLTVL.

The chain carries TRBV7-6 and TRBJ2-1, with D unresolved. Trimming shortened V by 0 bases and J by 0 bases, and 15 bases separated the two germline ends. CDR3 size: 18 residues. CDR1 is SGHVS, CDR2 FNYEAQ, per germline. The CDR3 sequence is CASSLAMWAPSSYNEQFF. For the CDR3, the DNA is TGTGCCAGCAGCTTAGCGATGTGGGCTCCTAGCTCCTACAATGAGCAGTTCTTC. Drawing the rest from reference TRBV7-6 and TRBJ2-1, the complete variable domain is GAGVSQSPRYKVTKRGQDVALRCDPISGHVSLYWYRQALGQGPEFLTYFNYEAQQDKSGLPNDRFSAERPEGSISTLTIQRTEQRDSAMYRCASSLAMWAPSSYNEQFFGPGTRLTVL.

The CDR3 is CASSLLGRRWETQYF. CDR3 coding DNA: TGTGCCAGCAGCTTACTCGGGAGGCGTTGGGAGACCCAGTACTTC. This chain links TRBV7-2 with TRBJ2-7; 7 nucleotides line up with TRBD2. The J call may be wrong; the DNA end is better matched by TRBJ2-5. The CDR3 runs to 15 residues. Per germline, CDR1 SGHTA and CDR2 FQGNSA.

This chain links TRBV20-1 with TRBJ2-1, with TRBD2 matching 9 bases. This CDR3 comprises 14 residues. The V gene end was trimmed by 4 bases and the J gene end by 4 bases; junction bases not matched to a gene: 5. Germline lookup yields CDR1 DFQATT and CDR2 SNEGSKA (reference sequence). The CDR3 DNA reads TGCAGTGCTACGACTAGCGGAGAGTACAATGAGCAGTTCTTC. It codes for CSATTSGEYNEQFF.

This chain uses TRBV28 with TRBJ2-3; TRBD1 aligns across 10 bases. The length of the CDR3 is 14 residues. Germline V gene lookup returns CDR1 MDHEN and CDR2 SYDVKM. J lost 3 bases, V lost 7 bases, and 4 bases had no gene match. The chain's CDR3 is CASKGQGDTDTQYF. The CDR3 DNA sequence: TGTGCCAGCAAAGGACAGGGGGATACAGATACGCAGTATTTT.

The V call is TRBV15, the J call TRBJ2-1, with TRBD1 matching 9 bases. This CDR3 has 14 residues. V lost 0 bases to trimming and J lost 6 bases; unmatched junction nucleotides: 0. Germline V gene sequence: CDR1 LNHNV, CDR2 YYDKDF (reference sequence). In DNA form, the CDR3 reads TGTGCCACCAGCAGAGAGGGACAGGGCAATGAGCAGTTCTTC. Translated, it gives CATSREGQGNEQFF.

The CDR3, as DNA: TGTGCCAGCAGTTTAGTTCGTCGACGGAGCACCTTC. It encodes CASSLVRRRSTF. This chain connects TRBV12-3 or TRBV12-4 to TRBJ1-2; D is ambiguous. The CDR3 has 12 residues. Deletions cut 1 base from V and 13 bases from J, with 13 bases between.

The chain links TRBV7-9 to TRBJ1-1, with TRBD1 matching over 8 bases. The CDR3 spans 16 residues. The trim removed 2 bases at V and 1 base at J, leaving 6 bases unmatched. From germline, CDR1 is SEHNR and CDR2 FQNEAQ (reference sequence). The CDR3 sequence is CASSLPGGGGNTEAFF. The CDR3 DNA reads TGTGCCAGCAGCTTACCAGGGGGCGGCGGGAACACTGAAGCTTTCTTT.

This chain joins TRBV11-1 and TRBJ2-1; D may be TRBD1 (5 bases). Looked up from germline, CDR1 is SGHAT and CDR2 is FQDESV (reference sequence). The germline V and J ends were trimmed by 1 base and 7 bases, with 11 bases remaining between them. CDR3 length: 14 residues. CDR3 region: CASSLGPPGNEQFF. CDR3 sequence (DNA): TGTGCCAGCAGCTTAGGACCACCAGGGAATGAGCAGTTCTTC.

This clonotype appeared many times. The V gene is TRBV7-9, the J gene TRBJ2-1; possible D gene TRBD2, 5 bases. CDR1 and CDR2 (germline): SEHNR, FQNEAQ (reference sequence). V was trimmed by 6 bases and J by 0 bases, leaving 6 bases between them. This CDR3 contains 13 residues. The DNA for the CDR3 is TGTGCCAGCAGGGGGAGCTCCTACAATGAGCAGTTCTTC. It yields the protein CASRGSSYNEQFF.

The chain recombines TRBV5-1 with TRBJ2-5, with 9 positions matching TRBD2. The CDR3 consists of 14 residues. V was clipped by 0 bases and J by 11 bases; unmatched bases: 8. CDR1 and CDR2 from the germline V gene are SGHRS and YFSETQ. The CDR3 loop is CASSLVGLAVVQYF. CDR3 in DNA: TGCGCCAGCAGCTTGGTGGGACTAGCCGTTGTGCAGTACTTC.

This CDR3 reads CASSSDRRQETQYF. As DNA, the CDR3 is TGCGCCAGCAGCTCAGACAGGCGCCAAGAGACCCAGTACTTC. This chain uses TRBV5-1 with TRBJ2-5; possibly TRBD1 for D (6 bases). Trimming shortened V by 3 bases and J by 1 base, and 10 bases separated the two germline ends. The CDR3 contains 14 residues. Germline V lookup: CDR1 SGHRS, CDR2 YFSETQ.

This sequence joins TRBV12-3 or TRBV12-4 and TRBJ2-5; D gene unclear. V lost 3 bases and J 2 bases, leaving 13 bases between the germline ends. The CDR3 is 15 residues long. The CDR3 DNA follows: TGTGCCAGCAGTTTGGGGTATCCGGAGCAAGAGACCCAGTACTTC. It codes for CASSLGYPEQETQYF.

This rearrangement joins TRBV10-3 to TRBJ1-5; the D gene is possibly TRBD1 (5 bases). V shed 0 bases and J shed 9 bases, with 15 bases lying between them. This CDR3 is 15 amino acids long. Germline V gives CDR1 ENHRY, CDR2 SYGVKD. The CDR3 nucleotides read TGTGCCATCAGTGAGTCTGGAGGGCCGGGGCGGCCCCAGCATTTT. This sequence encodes CAISESGGPGRPQHF.

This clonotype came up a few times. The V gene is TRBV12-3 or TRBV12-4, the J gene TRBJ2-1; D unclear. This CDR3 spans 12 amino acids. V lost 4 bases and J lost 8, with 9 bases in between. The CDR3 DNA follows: TGTGCCAGCAGTTCTGGCAGAGATGAGCAGTTCTTC. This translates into CASSSGRDEQFF.

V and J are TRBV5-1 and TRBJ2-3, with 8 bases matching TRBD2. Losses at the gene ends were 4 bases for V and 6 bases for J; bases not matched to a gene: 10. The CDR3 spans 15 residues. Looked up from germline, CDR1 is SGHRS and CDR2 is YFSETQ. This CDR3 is CASSASGLNTDTQYF. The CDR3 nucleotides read TGCGCCAGCAGCGCTAGCGGGCTCAACACCGATACGCAGTATTTT.

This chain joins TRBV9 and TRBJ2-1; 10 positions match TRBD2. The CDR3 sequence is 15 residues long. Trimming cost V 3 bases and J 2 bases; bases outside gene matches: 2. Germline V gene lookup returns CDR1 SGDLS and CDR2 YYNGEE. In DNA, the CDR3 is TGTGCCAGCAGCGATAGCGGGGGGCCCTACAATGAGCAGTTCTTC. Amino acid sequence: CASSDSGGPYNEQFF.